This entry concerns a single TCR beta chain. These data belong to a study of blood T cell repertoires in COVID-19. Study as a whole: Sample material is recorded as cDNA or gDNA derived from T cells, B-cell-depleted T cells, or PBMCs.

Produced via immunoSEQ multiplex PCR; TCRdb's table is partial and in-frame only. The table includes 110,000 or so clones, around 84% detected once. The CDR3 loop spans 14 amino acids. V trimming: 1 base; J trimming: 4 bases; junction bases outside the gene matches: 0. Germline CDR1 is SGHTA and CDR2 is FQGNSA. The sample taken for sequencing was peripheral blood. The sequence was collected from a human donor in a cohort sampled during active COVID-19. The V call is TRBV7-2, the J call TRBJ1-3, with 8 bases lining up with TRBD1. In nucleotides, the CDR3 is TGTGCCAGCAGCTTAGGGACAGGGGGAAACACCATATATTTT. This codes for CASSLGTGGNTIYF.